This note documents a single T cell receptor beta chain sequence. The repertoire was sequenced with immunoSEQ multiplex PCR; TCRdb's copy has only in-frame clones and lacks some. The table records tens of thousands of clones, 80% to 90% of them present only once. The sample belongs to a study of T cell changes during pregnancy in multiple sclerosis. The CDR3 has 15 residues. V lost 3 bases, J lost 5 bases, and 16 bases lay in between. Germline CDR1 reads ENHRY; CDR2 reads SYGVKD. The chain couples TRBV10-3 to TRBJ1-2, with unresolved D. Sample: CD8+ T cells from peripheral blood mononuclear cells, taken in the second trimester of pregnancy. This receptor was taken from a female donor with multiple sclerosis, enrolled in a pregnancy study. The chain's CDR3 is CAISDGRVSIYGYTF. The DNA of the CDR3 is TGTGCCATCAGTGATGGGAGGGTGTCGATTTATGGCTACACCTTC.